This is a list of T cell receptor beta chains from one sample in a study of blood T cell repertoires in COVID-19. TCRdb keeps only in-frame clones here, not all; method: immunoSEQ multiplex PCR. The data hold roughly 60,000 clones, with roughly 90% observed a single time. The sequencing sample was made of peripheral blood. The source of these receptors is a human donor in a cohort sampled during active COVID-19. Each CDR3 is given with its conserved first and last residue. The order of the fields is J gene, D gene, clone size, V gene, CDR3 length, CDR3 DNA, CDR3 protein. A D gene is named only where the DNA matches it firmly. The size field is filled for only some rows; it gives once, few, many or a size class.

TRBJ2-7	TRBD2	few	TRBV27	15	TGTGCCAGCAGCCCACCGGGACTAGCGGCCTACGAGCAGTACTTC	CASSPPGLAAYEQYF
TRBJ2-5	NA	NA	TRBV18	16	TGTGCCAGCTCACCCCCGTCGACAGGTTTCCAAGAGACCCAGTACTTC	CASSPPSTGFQETQYF
TRBJ2-2	TRBD1	once	TRBV18	15	TGTGCCAGCTCAGCACAGGGGGCGCGCACCGGGGAGCTGTTTTTT	CASSAQGARTGELFF
TRBJ1-1	NA	few	TRBV2	15	TGTGCCAGCAGGGCGAAACAGCCAGCGGGGACTGAAGCTTTCTTT	CASRAKQPAGTEAFF
TRBJ2-1	NA	NA	TRBV2	14	TGTGCCAGCAGTTCCCCAAACTCCTACAATGAGCAGTTCTTC	CASSSPNSYNEQFF
TRBJ2-3	TRBD2	NA	TRBV7-9	16	TGTGCCAGCAGCGACTCGACTAGCGGGGAGGCAGATACGCAGTATTTT	CASSDSTSGEADTQYF
TRBJ1-2	NA	once	TRBV4-3	14	TGCGCCAGCAGCCAATTTCAAGGGGCGTATGGCTACACCTTC	CASSQFQGAYGYTF
TRBJ1-2	NA	NA	TRBV3-1/TRBV3-2	14	TGTGCCAGCAGCCAAGGAAACATTGCCTGGGGCTACACCTTC	CASSQGNIAWGYTF
TRBJ1-3	NA	NA	TRBV28	17	TGTGCCAGCAGGGCAGGGCCCGGACAGCCCTTAAGAAACACCATATATTTT	CASRAGPGQPLRNTIYF
TRBJ2-7	TRBD1	NA	TRBV29-1	14	TGCAGCGTTTTCTTGGACAGGGTCGGTTACGAGCAGTACTTC	CSVFLDRVGYEQYF
TRBJ2-1	NA	NA	TRBV4-3	15	TGCGCCAGCAGCCAAGATGGGAGGCAGTACAATGAGCAGTTCTTC	CASSQDGRQYNEQFF
TRBJ2-5	TRBD1	NA	TRBV11-3	17	TGTGCCAGCAGCTTAGAGGTGGGGGACAGAGCCCTGGAGACCCAGTACTTC	CASSLEVGDRALETQYF
TRBJ2-7	NA	few	TRBV4-1	15	TGCGCCAGCAGCCAATTCCTCGGCACAGCATACGAGCAGTACTTC	CASSQFLGTAYEQYF
TRBJ1-5	NA	NA	TRBV25-1	14	TGTGCCAGCAGTGAATGGGGTACAGGCCAGCCCCAGCATTTT	CASSEWGTGQPQHF
TRBJ2-2	NA	NA	TRBV6-5	15	TGTGCCAGCAGTTGGCAGACCCCAGGCACCGGGGAGCTGTTTTTT	CASSWQTPGTGELFF
TRBJ2-7	NA	NA	TRBV6-5	13	TGTGCCAGCAGAACAGGGTCCTCCTACGAGCAGTACTTC	CASRTGSSYEQYF
TRBJ2-7	TRBD2	few	TRBV3-1/TRBV3-2	16	TGTGCCAGCAGCGCCCGGGGGAGCGGGAGGAGGAACGAGCAGTACTTC	CASSARGSGRRNEQYF
TRBJ1-5	NA	NA	TRBV6-4	18	TGTGCCAGCGATAAGTTAGTGATGGGAACGGGACATTGGCTACCCCAGCATTTT	CASDKLVMGTGHWLPQHF
TRBJ2-7	TRBD2	NA	TRBV29-1	16	TGCAGCGTGCGACCCGGGACTAGCGGGAGGCCTTACGAGCAGTACTTC	CSVRPGTSGRPYEQYF
TRBJ2-7	NA	NA	TRBV18	13	TGTGCCAGCTCACCGGGCAGAACCTACGAGCAGTACTTC	CASSPGRTYEQYF
TRBJ1-6	NA	NA	TRBV30	14	TGTGCCTGGACCGGACCGTCCAGGGGTTCACCCCTCCACTTT	CAWTGPSRGSPLHF
TRBJ1-5	NA	NA	TRBV30	12	TGTGCCTGGGGCGTGGAGGACCAGCCCCAGCATTTT	CAWGVEDQPQHF
TRBJ1-5	NA	NA	TRBV2	13	TGTGCCAGCAGCTCGACAGCCGATCAGCCCCAGCATTTT	CASSSTADQPQHF
TRBJ2-1	TRBD2	NA	TRBV2	14	TGTGCCAGCAGGAAAGGCGGGGGACACAATGAGCAGTTCTTC	CASRKGGGHNEQFF
TRBJ2-1	NA	NA	TRBV19	15	TGTGCCAGTAGTCTAGCCCACACGGGATACAATGAGCAGTTCTTC	CASSLAHTGYNEQFF
TRBJ2-5	NA	NA	TRBV5-6	13	TGTGCCAGCAGCGTACGGGTGAAAGAGACCCAGTACTTC	CASSVRVKETQYF
TRBJ1-2	TRBD1	NA	TRBV2	12	TGTGCCAGCAGAGGGACAGTTTATGGCTACACCTTC	CASRGTVYGYTF
TRBJ2-7	TRBD1	NA	TRBV30	17	TGTGCCTGGACCAACCTAGCCCCGGGACAGGGCTCCTACGAGCAGTACTTC	CAWTNLAPGQGSYEQYF
TRBJ2-1	TRBD1	NA	TRBV6-5	15	TGTGCCAGCAGCTCCGGGACAGGGGCCTACAATGAGCAGTTCTTC	CASSSGTGAYNEQFF
TRBJ1-3	TRBD1	NA	TRBV5-1	18	TGCGCCAGCAGCTTGGGACCAACAGGGGTGAAGGCTGGAAACACCATATATTTT	CASSLGPTGVKAGNTIYF
TRBJ2-7	NA	NA	TRBV5-4	13	TGTGCCAGCAGCTCTTGGAGCGAGGAAGAGCAGTACTTC	CASSSWSEEEQYF
TRBJ2-7	TRBD2	NA	TRBV9	23	TGTGCCAGCAGCGACGAAGGACCGGGCTCGAGGCGCGGGGGGGACTTCAGGTCCTACGAGCAGTACTTC	CASSDEGPGSRRGGDFRSYEQYF
TRBJ1-1	TRBD1	NA	TRBV6-5	12	TGTGCCACCAAAAACAGGGGCACTGAAGCTTTCTTT	CATKNRGTEAFF
TRBJ2-3	TRBD2	NA	TRBV5-1	14	TGCGCCAGCAGTGGGACTAGCGGCACAGATACGCAGTATTTT	CASSGTSGTDTQYF
TRBJ2-1	NA	NA	TRBV5-6	15	TGTGCCAGCAGCTTGGGGCCCGCAGCCTACAATGAGCAGTTCTTC	CASSLGPAAYNEQFF
TRBJ2-1	TRBD2	NA	TRBV9	16	TGTGCCAGCAGCCCCCTGGCTAGCGGGGCTTACAATGAGCAGTTCTTC	CASSPLASGAYNEQFF
TRBJ2-5	TRBD2	NA	TRBV9	14	TGTGCCAGCAGCGTAGCTACGGGGGGAGAGACCCAGTACTTC	CASSVATGGETQYF
TRBJ1-5	NA	NA	TRBV5-6	13	TGTGCCAGCAGCTTGTGGGGCGGTCAGCCCCAGCATTTT	CASSLWGGQPQHF
TRBJ1-1	NA	NA	TRBV7-9	14	TGTGCCAGCAGCTTACTACAGGGGAACACTGAAGCTTTCTTT	CASSLLQGNTEAFF
TRBJ2-3	TRBD2	NA	TRBV24-1	18	TGTGCCACCAGTGATTTGTCACTCACTAGCGGGAGCACAGATACGCAGTATTTT	CATSDLSLTSGSTDTQYF
TRBJ2-3	TRBD2	NA	TRBV29-1	15	TGCAGCGTTGATCCGGCTAGCGGACACACAGATACGCAGTATTTT	CSVDPASGHTDTQYF
TRBJ1-2	NA	once	TRBV13	14	TGTGCCAGCAGCGCACAGGGAATGAACTATGGCTACACCTTC	CASSAQGMNYGYTF
TRBJ1-2	NA	NA	TRBV2	12	TGTGCCAGCAATTACCAGGTCTATGGCTACACCTTC	CASNYQVYGYTF
TRBJ1-2	NA	NA	TRBV30	11	TGTGCCTGGAGTCTCAGGATGGGCTACACCTTC	CAWSLRMGYTF
TRBJ1-1	NA	once	TRBV6-2/TRBV6-3	15	TGTGCCAGCAGACCTCCCGACAGGCCGAACACTGAAGCTTTCTTT	CASRPPDRPNTEAFF